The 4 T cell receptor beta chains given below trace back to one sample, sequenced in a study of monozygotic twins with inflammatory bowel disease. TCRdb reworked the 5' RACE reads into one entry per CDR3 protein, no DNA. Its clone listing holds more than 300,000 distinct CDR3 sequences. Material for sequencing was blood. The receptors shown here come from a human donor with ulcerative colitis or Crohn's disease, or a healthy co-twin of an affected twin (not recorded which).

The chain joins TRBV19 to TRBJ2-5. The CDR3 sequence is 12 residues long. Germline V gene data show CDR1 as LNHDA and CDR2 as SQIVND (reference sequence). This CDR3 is CASSSLGETQYF.

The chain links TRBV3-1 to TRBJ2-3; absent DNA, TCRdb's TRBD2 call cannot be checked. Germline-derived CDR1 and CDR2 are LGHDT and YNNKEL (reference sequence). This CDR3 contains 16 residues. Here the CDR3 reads CASSQVGGGEGDTQYF.

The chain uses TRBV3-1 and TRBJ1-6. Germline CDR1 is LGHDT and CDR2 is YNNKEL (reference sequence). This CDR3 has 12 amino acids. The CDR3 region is CASSQVDSPLHF.

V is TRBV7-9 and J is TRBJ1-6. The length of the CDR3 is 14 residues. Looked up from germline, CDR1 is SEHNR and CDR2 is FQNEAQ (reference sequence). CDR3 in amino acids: CASSLGEGNSPLHF.